The present T cell receptor (beta chain) was sequenced within a study of T cell changes during pregnancy in multiple sclerosis. Some clones are missing from TCRdb's copy, which holds only in-frame ones; the method was immunoSEQ multiplex PCR. The sample consists of 50,000 to 80,000 clones, roughly 89% of them appearing once. Germline CDR1 is LGHNA and CDR2 is YNFKEQ. Losses at the gene ends were 2 bases for V and 7 bases for J; bases not matched to a gene: 4. There are 15 residues in the CDR3. The origin of this receptor is a female donor with multiple sclerosis, enrolled in a pregnancy study. The gene calls are TRBV4-2 and TRBJ1-4; 10 bases agree with TRBD1. Sample: peripheral blood, taken in the second trimester of pregnancy. The CDR3 nucleotides are TGTGCCAGCAGCCAACGACAGGGGGCGGGTGAAAAACTGTTTTTT. Its translation is CASSQRQGAGEKLFF.